This T cell receptor (beta chain) was sequenced for a study of blood T cell repertoires in COVID-19. Turning to the study itself: From the United States, Italy and Spain came samples of acute and convalescent COVID-19.

As handled by the study authors: Nucleated cell counts were estimated from reference gene primer amplification. Libraries were prepared by immunoSEQ multiplex PCR; TCRdb keeps only in-frame clonotypes and omits some of them. V and J calls and clone size are given by that table; D and trimming were obtained from the DNA. Among just over 300,000 clones listed, 89% were seen once. The germline gives CDR1 MGHRA, CDR2 YSYEKL. Trimming cost V 3 bases and J 2 bases, with 8 bases left between them. This CDR3 contains 13 residues. Patients from Seattle were sampled longitudinally, starting during active infection.

This receptor was identified in a woman in her 30s with COVID-19, enrolled during active disease. Sequencing was done on a sample of peripheral blood. The genes are TRBV4-1 and TRBJ2-7, with D possibly TRBD1 on 6 matching bases. CDR3 sequence: CASSQDRTYEQYF. Here the CDR3 DNA reads TGCGCCAGCAGCCAGGACAGAACCTACGAGCAGTACTTC.